The 17 T cell receptor beta chains below all came from one sample that was sequenced in a study of CD8 T cells in ankylosing spondylitis. Each CDR3 protein gets one entry after TCRdb re-called the 5' RACE reads with MiXCR. The table includes about 160,000 distinct CDR3 sequences, about 18% detected once. The sequencing input was blood, either unsorted or a sorted T cell fraction (not recorded which). All receptors come from a male donor with ankylosing spondylitis or in good health (not recorded which).

V and J are TRBV30 and TRBJ2-2; 7 bases are shared with TRBD2. CDR1 and CDR2 (germline): GTSNPN, SVGIG (reference sequence). Trimming cost V 4 bases and J 5 bases; bases outside gene matches: 4. This CDR3 contains 13 residues. The DNA for the CDR3 is TGTGCCTGGAACCAGCGGGATACCGGGGAGCTGTTTTTT. Protein product: CAWNQRDTGELFF.

This clonotype was seen at least ten times. V and J are TRBV5-1 and TRBJ2-5; D is tentatively TRBD1 or TRBD2 (5 bases each). Trimming stripped 5 bases from V and 1 base from J, with 9 bases between. Looked up from germline, CDR1 is SGHRS and CDR2 is YFSETQ. The CDR3 totals 13 residues. As DNA, the CDR3 is TGCGCCAGCAGTTCCGGGGCCCAAGAGACCCAGTACTTC. This translates into CASSSGAQETQYF.

V is TRBV13 and J is TRBJ2-3; 10 bases are shared with TRBD2. CDR1 is PRHDT and CDR2 is FYEKMQ in the germline V gene (reference sequence). CDR3 length: 16 amino acids. V dropped 3 bases and J dropped 3; count of bases not matched to a gene: 6. CDR3 region: CASSFLPSGSTDTQYF. In DNA form, the CDR3 reads TGTGCCAGCAGCTTCCTTCCTAGCGGGAGTACAGATACGCAGTATTTT.

The chain has TRBV5-8 and TRBJ2-5, with D possibly being TRBD1 (6 bases). Germline CDR1 is SGHTS and CDR2 is YDEGEE. CDR3 length equals 15 residues. With 2 bases removed from V and 4 bases from J, the gap between germline ends came to 15 bases. In nucleotides, the CDR3 is TGTGCCAGCAGCTTTTGGGGCAGGGGATCAGAGACCCAGTACTTC. This encodes CASSFWGRGSETQYF.

This clonotype has a count of ten or more. This chain connects TRBV28 to TRBJ2-1; 11 bases are shared with TRBD2. V lost 10 bases, J lost 8 bases, and 7 bases stayed unmatched. Looked up from germline, CDR1 is MDHEN and CDR2 is SYDVKM. CDR3 size: 13 residues. The CDR3 sequence: CATRLAGLHEQFF. The DNA of the CDR3 is TGTGCCACCAGACTAGCGGGACTTCATGAGCAGTTCTTC.

This chain links TRBV12-3 or TRBV12-4 with TRBJ2-7; TRBD1 is a possible D gene (6 bases). The V end lost 6 bases, the J end lost 3 bases, and 12 bases lay between the germline ends. The CDR3 extends over 13 amino acids. The chain's CDR3 is CASRPRGGYEQYF. CDR3 in DNA: TGTGCCAGCAGGCCGAGAGGGGGCTACGAGCAGTACTTC.

The sample holds many counts of this clonotype. This sequence joins TRBV5-5 and TRBJ2-5; no clear D. Germline values: CDR1 SGHKS, CDR2 YYEKEE (reference sequence). CDR3 length: 13 residues. Trimming cost V 3 bases and J 5 bases, with 11 bases left between them. This CDR3 is CASSSQPLETQYF. The CDR3 DNA reads TGTGCCAGCAGCTCCCAACCCCTCGAGACCCAGTACTTC.

This clonotype was seen a few times. The chain employs TRBV3-1 and TRBJ1-2, with a tentative D call TRBD1 (5 bases). This CDR3 is built from 15 residues. The V end lost 1 base, the J end lost 0 bases, and 9 bases lay between the germline ends. Germline V lookup: CDR1 LGHDT, CDR2 YNNKEL (reference sequence). This CDR3 is CASSQGGGANYGYTF. DNA of the CDR3: TGTGCCAGCAGCCAAGGGGGGGGTGCTAACTATGGCTACACCTTC.

This clonotype was detected a few times. This chain joins TRBV29-1 and TRBJ1-1, with unresolved D. The CDR3 totals 13 residues. The ends were cut back, 1 base at V and 6 bases at J, with 12 bases in the middle. Per germline, CDR1 SQVTM and CDR2 ANQGSEA. CDR3: CSVEGERFAEAFF. In nucleotides, the CDR3 is TGCAGCGTTGAAGGCGAGCGGTTCGCTGAAGCTTTCTTT.

The sample holds many counts of this clonotype. The J gene is TRBJ2-7, the V gene TRBV7-9; D call uncertain. V lost 6 bases, J lost 3 bases, and 6 bases lay in between. The CDR3 runs to 11 residues. The germline V gene encodes CDR1 SEHNR and CDR2 FQNEAQ (reference sequence). CDR3 protein: CASSRYYEQYF. As DNA, the CDR3 is TGTGCCAGCAGTCGTTACTACGAGCAGTACTTC.

This clonotype has at least ten counts. The chain is built from TRBV28 and TRBJ2-7; 7 bases are a match to TRBD2. Germline CDR1 MDHEN, CDR2 SYDVKM. There are 17 residues in the CDR3. With 4 bases clipped from V and 3 bases from J, the junction kept 15 bases outside the gene matches. CDR3 sequence: CASSSPWEPSGSYEQYF. CDR3 nucleotides: TGTGCCAGCAGTTCCCCTTGGGAGCCTAGCGGAAGCTACGAGCAGTACTTC.

Many counts were recorded for this clonotype. The rearrangement uses TRBV20-1 and TRBJ2-1; 10 bases line up with TRBD2. This CDR3 is built from 14 residues. Germline V CDR1 and CDR2: DFQATT, SNEGSKA (reference sequence). V shed 4 bases and J 7 bases; nucleotides not matched to a gene: 7. For the CDR3, the DNA is TGCAGTGCTACCGCTAGCGGGAGAACAAATGAGCAGTTCTTC. Its protein is CSATASGRTNEQFF.

CDR3 sequence reads: CASSGSSGRALGQFF. The CDR3 region has the DNA TGTGCCAGCAGCGGCTCTAGCGGGAGGGCCCTCGGGCAGTTCTTC. V and J are TRBV9 and TRBJ2-1; TRBD2 aligns across 12 bases. Losses at the gene ends were 3 bases for V and 12 bases for J; bases not matched to a gene: 10. The CDR3 loop spans 15 amino acids. Germline V gives CDR1 SGDLS, CDR2 YYNGEE.

CDR3 amino acids: CASSQGQGADTQYF. The CDR3 DNA sequence: TGTGCCAGCAGCCAAGGACAGGGGGCAGATACGCAGTATTTT. This chain joins TRBV3-1 and TRBJ2-3, with 9 bases fitting TRBD1. Losses at the gene ends were 1 base for V and 4 bases for J; bases not matched to a gene: 0. This CDR3 has 14 amino acids. Germline V gene data show CDR1 as LGHDT and CDR2 as YNNKEL (reference sequence).

The chain couples TRBV20-1 to TRBJ2-3; D might be TRBD1 or TRBD2, each matching 6 bases. CDR3 length equals 14 residues. V shed 5 bases and J shed 1 base, with 13 bases lying between them. The V gene's germline CDR1 is DFQATT and CDR2 SNEGSKA (reference sequence). CDR3 loop: CSALIGGRTDTQYF. DNA for the CDR3: TGCAGTGCTCTAATCGGGGGCCGCACAGATACGCAGTATTTT.

Details on this clonotype: This may be a read error: a much more frequent sequence differs by one nucleotide. The V and J genes are TRBV29-1 and TRBJ1-2; tentatively, D is TRBD1 (5 bases). Germline V gene lookup returns CDR1 SQVTM and CDR2 ANQGSEA. V shed 4 bases and J shed 2 bases, with 14 bases lying between them. The CDR3 is 14 residues long. CDR3 DNA sequence: TGCAGCGTTGGAGAGCGGGGCCCCAACTATGGCTACACCTTC. Translation gives CSVGERGPNYGYTF.

This clonotype was seen a few times. This chain connects TRBV29-1 to TRBJ2-7; D ambiguous. The V gene lost 0 bases and the J gene lost 0 bases, with 9 bases spanning the gap. The CDR3 contains 14 residues. Germline values: CDR1 SQVTM, CDR2 ANQGSEA. CDR3 DNA: TGCAGCGTTGAAGAGGTCCTTAGCTCCTACGAGCAGTACTTC. Translating it yields CSVEEVLSSYEQYF.